The rows below give T cell receptor beta chains drawn from one sample of a study of T cell repertoires in cytomegalovirus infection. Using its own MiXCR run on the reads, TCRdb lists one record per CDR3 protein. The table shows 200,000 to 300,000 distinct CDR3 sequences, with around 15% occurring only once. Sample: PBMCs. The receptors here all came from a human donor in good health (CMV status not recorded). Some clones in this sample may be carry-over from other donors' samples. Each CDR3 is given with its conserved first and last residue. The D gene is left open where the match is weak. Clone size is shown for a subset of rows, as once, few, many or a class of expanded clone.

v_call	j_call	clone_size	cdr3_length	d_call	cdr3_nt	cdr3_aa
TRBV24-1	TRBJ1-2	few	12	NA	TGTGCCACCAGTGATACAAGTCCGGGCTACACCTTC	CATSDTSPGYTF
TRBV29-1	TRBJ1-2	many	13	NA	TGCAGCGTTGAAGGGGGGGGGTCGCGCGGCTACACCTTC	CSVEGGGSRGYTF
TRBV28	TRBJ2-3	few	17	TRBD1	TGTGCCAGCAGTCCAGTATGGACAGGGGAGAGGACAGATACGCAGTATTTT	CASSPVWTGERTDTQYF
TRBV7-9	TRBJ1-1	few	14	NA	TGTGCCAGCAGTCCACATAATATGAACACTGAAGCTTTCTTT	CASSPHNMNTEAFF
TRBV20-1	TRBJ2-7	few	11	NA	TGCAGTGCTAGCCCAGCTCACGAGCAGTACTTC	CSASPAHEQYF
TRBV28	TRBJ1-2	many	10	NA	TGTGCCACCGGGGACTATGGCTACACCTTC	CATGDYGYTF
TRBV11-2	TRBJ1-3	few	14	NA	TGTGCCAGCAGCGCAGAAGCTTCGGGAAACACCATATATTTT	CASSAEASGNTIYF
TRBV5-6	TRBJ1-1	NA	14	TRBD1	TGTGCCAGCAGTAACACAGGGGGCTCCACTGAAGTTTTCTTT	CASSNTGGSTEVFF
TRBV20-1	TRBJ1-3	NA	16	NA	TGCAGTGCTAGACCGACAGGCGGGATCTCTGGAAACACCATATATTTT	CSARPTGGISGNTIYF
TRBV7-8	TRBJ1-1	many	12	NA	TGTGCCAGCAGCTTAGACAGGAACGAAGCTTTCTTT	CASSLDRNEAFF
TRBV20-1	TRBJ2-5	NA	16	TRBD2	TGCAGTGCTACCCATTCAGGTGCGGGGGGTCAAGAGACCCAGTACTTC	CSATHSGAGGQETQYF
TRBV20-1	TRBJ2-6	NA	17	TRBD2	TGCAGTGCTAGAGCTCCGGGGGGGCTTTCTGGGGCCAACGTCCTGACTTTC	CSARAPGGLSGANVLTF
TRBV20-1	TRBJ1-1	NA	12	NA	TGCAGTGCTGGATCCGGGAACACTGAAGCTTTCTTT	CSAGSGNTEAFF
TRBV13	TRBJ1-5	many	12	NA	TGTGCCAGCAGCAAGGAGGATCAGCCCCAGCATTTT	CASSKEDQPQHF
TRBV6-2/TRBV6-3	TRBJ2-5	few	15	TRBD2	TGTGCCAGCAAGGGACTAGTGGTGGGGGGTGAGACCCAGTACTTC	CASKGLVVGGETQYF
TRBV6-8	TRBJ2-1	few	13	NA	TGTGCCACCCCGGGACTTCTGACCAATGAGCAGTTCTTC	CATPGLLTNEQFF
TRBV11-2	TRBJ2-3	many	12	NA	TGTGCCAGCTTGGCCCACACAGATACGCAGTATTTT	CASLAHTDTQYF
TRBV11-2	TRBJ2-1	NA	16	TRBD2	TGTGCCAGCAGCCCATCGGGGGGGCCAACCTACAATGAGCAGTTCTTC	CASSPSGGPTYNEQFF
TRBV14	TRBJ1-1	many	14	NA	TGTGCCAGCAGACCGACTGGACTGAACACTGAAGCTTTCTTT	CASRPTGLNTEAFF
TRBV3-1	TRBJ2-1	NA	15	NA	TGTGCCAGCAGCCAGCGGGGGCTCCCCCCCAATGAGCAGTTCTTC	CASSQRGLPPNEQFF
TRBV12-5	TRBJ1-5	many	14	TRBD1	TGTGCTAGTGCCACTCAGGGGGCGCATCAGCCCCAGCATTTT	CASATQGAHQPQHF
TRBV7-9	TRBJ1-1	few	17	NA	TGTGCCAGCAGCTTAGACCGGTTGGGGGGCATGAACACTGAAGCTTTCTTT	CASSLDRLGGMNTEAFF
TRBV7-6	TRBJ2-6	many	17	TRBD1	TGTGCCAGCAGCGACCGGGACAGGGGCTCTGGGGCCAACGTCCTGACTTTC	CASSDRDRGSGANVLTF
TRBV2	TRBJ2-3	NA	14	NA	TGTGCCAGCAGAGGACTTAGCCCAACAGATACGCAGTATTTT	CASRGLSPTDTQYF
TRBV19	TRBJ2-1	NA	14	NA	TGTGCCAGCAGACGGCGGGGAGTTCACAATGAGCAGTTCTTC	CASRRRGVHNEQFF
TRBV5-1	TRBJ1-5	NA	14	TRBD1	TGCGCCAGCAGCTTGACAGGGGGTCATCAGCCCCAGCATTTT	CASSLTGGHQPQHF
TRBV7-6	TRBJ2-7	many	12	NA	TGTGCCTCCCCGGGACACAGGTACGAGCAGTACTTC	CASPGHRYEQYF
TRBV20-1	TRBJ1-6	NA	15	NA	TGCAGTGCAAGCGGGGGATTTCGGGATAATTCACCCCTCCACTTT	CSASGGFRDNSPLHF
TRBV29-1	TRBJ2-3	NA	15	NA	TGCAGCGTCGAGGGTTCGCACCGTGAGGCAGATACGCAGTATTTT	CSVEGSHREADTQYF
TRBV5-1	TRBJ2-3	NA	15	NA	TGCGCCAGCAGCCGGGACGGAATTAGCACAGATACGCAGTATTTT	CASSRDGISTDTQYF
TRBV7-6	TRBJ1-2	NA	14	NA	TGTGCCAGCAGCCCCCCGGAGGGGGTTTATGGCTACACCTTC	CASSPPEGVYGYTF
TRBV7-9	TRBJ2-5	many	16	TRBD2	TGTGCCAGCAGCTTCTTTAGCGGGAGGGCCCTCGAGACCCAGTACTTC	CASSFFSGRALETQYF
TRBV11-1	TRBJ2-7	NA	13	NA	TGTGCCAGCAGCCCACGGGGTAACTACGAGCAGTACTTC	CASSPRGNYEQYF